What follows are 2 T cell receptor beta chains derived from one specimen sequenced in a study of OX40 agonist ivuxolimab in advanced cancers. Profiled with immunoSEQ multiplex PCR; TCRdb holds only in-frame clones, not every one. Here the sample spans approximately 81,000 clones, approximately 94% being singletons. Sequences were derived from CD4+ or CD8+ T cells sorted from blood, sampled in a trial of the OX40 agonist ivuxolimab. These receptors all stem from an adult with an advanced solid tumor such as melanoma, head and neck, liver or kidney cancer.

The rearrangement uses TRBV7-9 and TRBJ2-7; tentative D call: TRBD1 (5 bases). The CDR3 sequence is 14 residues long. Trimming cost V 1 base and J 4 bases, with 11 bases left between them. Per germline, CDR1 SEHNR and CDR2 FQNEAQ (reference sequence). CDR3 in DNA: TGTGCCAGCAGCTTAGTAGGGGAAAGATACGAGCAGTACTTC. Translating gives CASSLVGERYEQYF.

The CDR3 loop reads CATSRAYTEAFF. In DNA, the CDR3 is TGTGCCACCAGCAGGGCATACACTGAAGCTTTCTTT. This chain connects TRBV15 to TRBJ1-1; D not certain. Germline V gene data show CDR1 as LNHNV and CDR2 as YYDKDF (reference sequence). The CDR3 is 12 residues long. The V end was cut by 3 bases, the J end by 3 bases, with 5 bases between.